This TCR beta chain is from a study of cytomegalovirus exposure and HLA in healthy donors. Study observations and caveats: CMV serostatus alone was available as immune exposure information. The authors later linked a missense DCLRE1C variant to TCR beta V- and J-gene trimming. A few CMV-associated chains proved CMV antigen-specific in vitro. Later analysis reportedly placed an Asian-associated ancestry cluster below the roughly 700-donor mean in N-insertions.

V lost 1 base, J lost 0 bases, and 11 bases lay in between. CDR1 is SGDLS and CDR2 is YYNGEE in the germline V gene. This CDR3 contains 15 residues. PCR employed 60 Vbeta and 13 Jbeta primers. Sequenced by immunoSEQ multiplex PCR; TCRdb stores in-frame clones only, minus some. Among roughly 200,000 clones, about 77% were seen once, and the ten largest hold roughly 2.3%. In the case of this clone: Antigen specificity is unknown.

Source material: PBMCs. The receptor was isolated from a man in his 60s in good health and CMV-seronegative. V gene TRBV9 combines with J gene TRBJ2-7; D perhaps matches TRBD2 (5 bases). CDR3 residues: CASSVSEASSYEQYF. The CDR3 nucleotides read TGTGCCAGCAGCGTATCGGAGGCCAGCTCCTACGAGCAGTACTTC. The full variable domain, its missing parts supplied by reference TRBV9 and TRBJ2-7, is DSGVTQTPKHLITATGQRVTLRCSPRSGDLSVYWYQQSLDQGLQFLIQYYNGEERAKGNILERFSAQQFPDLHSELNLSSLELGDSALYFCASSVSEASSYEQYFGPGTRLTVT.